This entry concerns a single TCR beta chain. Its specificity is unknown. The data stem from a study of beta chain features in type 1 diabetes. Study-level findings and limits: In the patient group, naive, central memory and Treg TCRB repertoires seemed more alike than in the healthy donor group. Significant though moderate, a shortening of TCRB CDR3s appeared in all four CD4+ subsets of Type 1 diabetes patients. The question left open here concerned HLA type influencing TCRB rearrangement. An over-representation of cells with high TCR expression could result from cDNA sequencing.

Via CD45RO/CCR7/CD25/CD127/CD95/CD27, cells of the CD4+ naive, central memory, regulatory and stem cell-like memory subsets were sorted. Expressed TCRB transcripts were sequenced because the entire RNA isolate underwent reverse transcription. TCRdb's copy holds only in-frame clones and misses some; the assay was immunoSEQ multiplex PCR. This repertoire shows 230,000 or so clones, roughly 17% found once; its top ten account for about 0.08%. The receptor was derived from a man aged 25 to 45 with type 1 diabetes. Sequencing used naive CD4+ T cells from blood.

The CDR3 DNA sequence: TGTGCCAGCAGCCGCCCTAGGTTTAGCGGGTACAATGAGCAGTTCTTC. Residues: CASSRPRFSGYNEQFF. This sequence joins TRBV9 and TRBJ2-1, with 7 bases aligning to TRBD2. V was clipped by 4 bases and J by 4 bases; unmatched bases: 11. This CDR3 comprises 16 residues. The V gene's germline CDR1 is SGDLS and CDR2 YYNGEE.